This T cell receptor beta chain was documented in a study of shared clonotypes between healthy human individuals. Data came from immunoSEQ multiplex PCR; TCRdb stores just in-frame clones and leaves some out. Counted here are about 380,000 clones, around 96% occurring once; the ten biggest clones make up approximately 0.32%. The clonotype was recovered from a man aged 25-45 years in good health. Sequences were obtained from memory CD8+ T cells sorted from blood. As to subset: CD45RO+ cells pooled with CCR7-negative TemRA cells.

The CDR3 DNA follows: TGTGCCAGCAGTGGACGTGGTCGAAGCACAGATACGCAGTATTTT. Translation gives CASSGRGRSTDTQYF. This chain connects TRBV2 to TRBJ2-3; D gene uncertain. This CDR3 region has 15 residues. V dropped 4 bases and J dropped 0 bases, with 11 bases sitting between them. Germline-derived CDR1 and CDR2 are SNHLY and FYNNEI.